This TCR beta chain was captured by sequencing in a study of cytomegalovirus exposure and HLA in healthy donors. Findings and caveats of the study: Per published reports, the classifier diagnosed cytomegalovirus status with high specificity and sensitivity. Near-uniform donor sequencing depth was presumed by presence/absence analyses. Prior analysis indicated that the majority of TCR beta V segments exhibited productivity approximately 90% or approximately 30% of the time.

As for this clone: The antigen is not known.

The PCR used 60 Vbeta and 13 Jbeta primers. In the authors' workflow: Counted up in a later analysis, unique TCR beta chains came to 60 million to 95 million, with about 9.9 million shared. The method was immunoSEQ multiplex PCR; TCRdb's version includes in-frame clones alone and lacks a portion of them. The DNA gave D and trimming, while V, J and clone size come from that table. Its listing shows 150,000 to 200,000 clones. The CDR3 contains 13 residues. Germline V gene sequence: CDR1 MNHNY, CDR2 SVGAGI (reference sequence). V lost 11 bases to trimming and J lost 1 base, with 14 bases between them. This receptor was obtained from a man younger than 45 in good health and CMV-seronegative. The chain links TRBV6-6 to TRBJ2-5; D call uncertain. Sequencing was done on a sample of PBMCs. The CDR3 bases are TGTGCCGGAGCCCGCCGCGCCCAAGAGACCCAGTACTTC. Translated: CAGARRAQETQYF.